This paragraph reports one T cell receptor beta chain. The sample belongs to a study of blood T cell repertoires in COVID-19. On the study more broadly: There were acute and convalescent COVID-19 samples, and they came from the United States, Italy and Spain. PBMCs, B-cell-depleted T cells, or T cells provided the cDNA or gDNA that made up the material.

This CDR3 is 15 amino acids long. CDR1 and CDR2 (germline): SGDLS, YYNGEE. After removal of 7 bases from V and 1 base from J, the junction contained 7 bases not matched to a gene. Original data processing: Amplifying reference gene primers gave estimates of nucleated cell counts. Libraries were prepared by immunoSEQ multiplex PCR; TCRdb keeps only in-frame clonotypes and omits some of them. The V and J calls and clone size are taken from that table; D and trimming were inferred from the DNA. The table has some 110,000 clones, 80% to 90% seen once; the top ten hold 1.1% to 1.5%. Sequenced sample: peripheral blood. This clonotype was sampled from a man between 40 and 49 years old with acute or convalescent COVID-19. The gene calls are TRBV9 and TRBJ2-3, with TRBD2 matching 9 bases. The DNA for the CDR3 is TGTGCCAGCTCAGCTAGCGGGGACCGCACAGATACGCAGTATTTT. As protein: CASSASGDRTDTQYF.